This entry is about one TCR beta chain. The source of the sample is a study of blood T cell repertoires in COVID-19. As for the study in general: Specimens from acute and convalescent COVID-19 originated in the United States, Italy and Spain. PBMCs, B-cell-depleted T cells, or T cells provided the cDNA or gDNA that made up the material.

Original processing notes: Amplification of reference gene primers provided the estimated nucleated cell counts. Assay: immunoSEQ multiplex PCR; the TCRdb copy retains only in-frame clones and omits some. For V, J and clone size, that table is used; D and trimming come from the DNA. The data contain under 350,000 clones, approximately 88% of them singletons. Trimming cost V 3 bases and J 1 base; bases outside gene matches: 8. This CDR3 comprises 17 residues. Germline V CDR1 and CDR2: DFQATT, SNEGSKA (reference sequence). J is TRBJ2-1 and V is TRBV20-1; 11 nucleotides align to TRBD2. Sequencing input: peripheral blood. This receptor was obtained from a man aged 50 to 59 with acute or convalescent COVID-19. The CDR3: CSASRASGGKSYNEQFF. CDR3 sequence (DNA): TGCAGTGCTAGTAGGGCTAGCGGGGGGAAGTCCTACAATGAGCAGTTCTTC.